This TCR beta chain was captured in a study of T-cell reconstitution after alpha-beta-depleted transplantation in children. Preparation of the TCRbeta library was carried out with unique molecular identifiers. Each CDR3 protein is one row after TCRdb ran MiXCR on the PCR reads. The sample shows about 91,000 distinct CDR3 sequences, 7% to 10% of them seen only once. Losses at the gene ends were 3 bases for V and 3 bases for J; bases not matched to a gene: 5. The CDR3 loop spans 14 amino acids. Germline lookup yields CDR1 SGHVS and CDR2 FNYEAQ. This chain links TRBV7-6 with TRBJ2-7; TRBD1 aligns across 7 bases. The clonotype comes from a human donor who donated a stem cell graft to a child with congenital amegakaryocytic thrombocytopenia. Sequenced material: PBMCs from the stem cell graft donor, taken from the stem cell graft. The CDR3 protein is CASSFGTDLYEQYF. The CDR3 coding sequence is TGTGCCAGCAGCTTTGGGACAGACCTCTACGAGCAGTACTTC.